The present entry profiles one T cell receptor beta chain with its context. Its antigen target is currently unknown. Per-nucleotide qualities are absent, and no much larger clonotype sits a single base away. Ends trimmed: V by 7 bases, J by 3 bases; bases unmatched to a gene: 7. There are 13 amino acids in the CDR3, from cysteine to phenylalanine inclusive. Solely the CDR3 DNA is kept, with 39 bases framed from the first base. CDR1 SGHDT and CDR2 YYEEEE are derived from the germline V gene. The sample is drawn from a study of Tregs in tolerant kidney transplant recipients (dated 2019 in TCRdb). Background on the whole study: TCRbeta sequencing was used in the study to identify donor-specific regulatory T cells before combined kidney and bone marrow transplantation, and the identified cells were then tracked after transplant. Several methods of expanding Tregs specific for an allogeneic donor were compared by TCRbeta repertoire sequencing in 3 healthy controls.

Thawed PBMCs were FACS-sorted into unstimulated Tregs (CD4+CD25+CD127-), CD4+ non-Tregs (CD4+CD25-), CD4 cells and CD8 cells. Healthy control blood was obtained either as purchased buffy coats or from healthy volunteers. Healthy control blood was processed to PBMCs by Ficoll density gradient and cryopreserved, and patient PBMCs were collected before and after transplant. Broad study findings and their caveats: Although technical replication error seemed to be minimal, the question of biological reproducibility was not addressed directly. Expanding Tregs with activated donor B cells appeared to identify the most biologically relevant and donor-specific TCRbeta repertoire. The study was limited by small patient numbers, and the findings need validation in larger populations and under other immunosuppression protocols.

For TCRbeta CDR3 sequencing, genomic DNA from the sorted cells was extracted using the QIAGEN DNeasy Blood and Tissue Kit. High-throughput TCRbeta CDR3 sequencing was carried out commercially through immunoSEQ, with PCR amplification with bias correction and internal controls included. In the authors' own workflow: A unique productive TCRbeta sequence was defined by the CDR3 nucleotide sequence when primers matched, and otherwise by the CDR3 amino acid sequence together with the Vbeta and Jbeta genes. To correct for sorting error, sequences found in more than one sorted population at a frequency ratio of 2:1 or less were discarded, and the remaining shared sequences were assigned to the population with the higher frequency. A sequence was defined as donor-reactive if the sequence was expanded at least 5-fold in CFSE-low cells compared with unstimulated cells and had a frequency of at least 0.01% in CFSE-low cells. Jensen-Shannon divergence, calculated on the top 100 TCRbeta sequences ranked by frequency, was used to quantify repertoire divergence. For any sample with multiple sequencing runs, sorting error was corrected in each run separately before the runs were pooled. TCRdb took this table from immuneACCESS and kept in-frame rearrangements with V and J called. Such tables lack part of the clones; where checked against another copy, unresolved V genes explain under half of the gap, and the rest is unexplained. That table furnishes V, J and clone size, whereas the DNA furnished D and trimming. Counted in this sample were fewer than 150,000 clones; around 94% of them appeared once. Approximately 0.59% of the sample is held by the ten biggest clonotypes.

The V gene is TRBV5-6 and the J gene is TRBJ2-7; 7 bases in the middle match TRBD2. The receptor comes from a human donor in good health. Sequenced material: CD4+ T cells from blood. CDR3 region: CASSRGINYEQYF. The nucleotides are TGTGCCAGCTCGCGGGGGATAAACTACGAGCAGTACTTC.